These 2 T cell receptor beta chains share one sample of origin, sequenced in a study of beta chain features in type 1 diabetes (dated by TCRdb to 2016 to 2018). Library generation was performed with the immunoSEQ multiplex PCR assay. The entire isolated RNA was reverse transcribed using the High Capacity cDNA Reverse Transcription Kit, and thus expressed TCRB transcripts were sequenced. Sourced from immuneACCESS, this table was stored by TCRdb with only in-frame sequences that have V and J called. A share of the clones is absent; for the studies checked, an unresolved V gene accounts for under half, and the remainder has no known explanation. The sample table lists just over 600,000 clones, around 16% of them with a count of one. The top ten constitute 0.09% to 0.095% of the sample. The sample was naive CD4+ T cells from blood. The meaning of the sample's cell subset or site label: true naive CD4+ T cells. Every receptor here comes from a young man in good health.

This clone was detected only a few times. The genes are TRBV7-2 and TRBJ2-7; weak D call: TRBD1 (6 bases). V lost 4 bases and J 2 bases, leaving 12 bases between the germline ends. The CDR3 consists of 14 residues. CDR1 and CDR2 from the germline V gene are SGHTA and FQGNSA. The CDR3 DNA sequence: TGTGCCAGCAGCTCCCCAGGGGTGGCCTACGAGCAGTACTTC. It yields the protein CASSSPGVAYEQYF.

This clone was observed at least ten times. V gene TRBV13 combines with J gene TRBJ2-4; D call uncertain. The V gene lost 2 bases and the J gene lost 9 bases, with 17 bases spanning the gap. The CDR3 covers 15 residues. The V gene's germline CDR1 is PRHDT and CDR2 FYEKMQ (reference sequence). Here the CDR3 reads CASSLTEWFGGIQYF. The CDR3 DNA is TGTGCCAGCAGCTTAACAGAATGGTTCGGTGGCATTCAGTACTTC.